A selection of T cell receptor beta chains follows, all from one sample in a study of T cells in Graves' hyperthyroidism and ophthalmopathy. TCRdb reprocessed the multiplex PCR reads with MiXCR, giving one entry per CDR3 protein. The table records roughly 710,000 distinct CDR3 sequences, approximately 36% of them present only once. The sample was blood. Receptor source: a woman in her thirties or forties with Graves' hyperthyroidism. Each CDR3 is given with its conserved first and last residue. A D gene is named only where the DNA matches it firmly. Clone size is given for some rows only: seen once, a few or many times, or a class if the clone is expanded.

size	D	V	J	DNA	CDR3
NA	TRBD2	TRBV20-1	TRBJ2-5	TGCAGTGCCGCTAGCGGGAGAAGGGAGACCCAGTACTTC	CSAASGRRETQYF
many	NA	TRBV9	TRBJ1-3	TGTGCCAGCAGCTCGGCGGGCGAACCTGGAAACACCATATATTTT	CASSSAGEPGNTIYF
NA	NA	TRBV10-3	TRBJ1-2	TGTGCCATCAGTGATCCATACTATGGCTACACCTTC	CAISDPYYGYTF
many	TRBD1	TRBV7-2	TRBJ1-5	TGTGCCAGCAGCGTAACAGGGGGACCGTTTCCCCAGCATTTT	CASSVTGGPFPQHF
NA	TRBD1	TRBV7-9	TRBJ1-3	TGTGCCAGCAGCTTATTGGGAAACAGGGGTCCTGGAAACACCATATATTTT	CASSLLGNRGPGNTIYF
NA	NA	TRBV5-6	TRBJ2-7	TGTGCCAGCAGTCACCCCGCAGCCTACGAGCAGTACTTC	CASSHPAAYEQYF
many	NA	TRBV4-3	TRBJ2-7	TGCGCCAGCAGCCAAGATCGAGCAGGGCGCTACGAGCAGTACTTC	CASSQDRAGRYEQYF
NA	TRBD2	TRBV11-2	TRBJ2-3	TGTGCCAGCAGCTTAGGGTCGCGGGGGGATACGCAGTATTTT	CASSLGSRGDTQYF
NA	TRBD1	TRBV11-2	TRBJ1-1	TGTGCCAGCAGCTCCGGACCAGGGGGGCTCGGCACTGAAGCTTTCTTT	CASSSGPGGLGTEAFF
NA	NA	TRBV12-3/TRBV12-4	TRBJ2-6	TGTGCCAGCAGTTTAGAAATGGGATCTGGGGCCAACGTCCTGACTTTC	CASSLEMGSGANVLTF
NA	NA	TRBV6-5	TRBJ1-2	TGTGCCAGCAGTTACAATGGAATTACGGACCAGCCCGGCTACACCTTC	CASSYNGITDQPGYTF
many	NA	TRBV10-3	TRBJ2-7	TGTGCCATCAGTGTGCTGGGGTCCCCAACCTACGAGCAGTACTTC	CAISVLGSPTYEQYF
NA	NA	TRBV20-1	TRBJ1-2	TGCAGTACTAGGGGCCATGAATCAGACAACTACTATGGCTACACCTTC	CSTRGHESDNYYGYTF
NA	TRBD1	TRBV5-1	TRBJ1-2	TGCGCCAGCAGCCTCCTAGGACAGGCTAACTATGGCTACACCTTC	CASSLLGQANYGYTF
few	NA	TRBV7-9	TRBJ1-2	TGTGCCAGCAGCTTCTTGAGCAGGGAGGGCTACACCTTC	CASSFLSREGYTF
few	NA	TRBV11-3	TRBJ1-2	TGTGCCAGCAGCTTAGAACAGGGACGTGGCTACACCTTC	CASSLEQGRGYTF
NA	NA	TRBV14	TRBJ1-1	TGTGCCAGCAGCCAAAGGATCGGGCCCTACACTGAAGCTTTCTTT	CASSQRIGPYTEAFF
NA	TRBD1	TRBV19	TRBJ1-2	TGTGCCAGTAGTACGGGACAGACTCGAGATGGCTACACCTTC	CASSTGQTRDGYTF
NA	NA	TRBV6-6	TRBJ1-2	TGTGCCAGCAGTATAGGACGGGGAAGATATGGCTACACCTTC	CASSIGRGRYGYTF
few	TRBD1	TRBV20-1	TRBJ1-2	TGCAGTGCTACCGGGACAGGGATTTCTTACTATGGCTACACCTTC	CSATGTGISYYGYTF
many	TRBD2	TRBV7-6	TRBJ2-7	TGTGCCAGCAACAAAGGACAAAGCGGGAGGGCCTCCACCTACGAGCAGTACTTC	CASNKGQSGRASTYEQYF
many	NA	TRBV6-1	TRBJ2-5	TGTGCCAGCAGTCGACTGCCCATCCAAGAGACCCAGTACTTC	CASSRLPIQETQYF
NA	TRBD1	TRBV20-1	TRBJ2-5	TGCAGTGCTATGGGACAGGTCCAAGAGACCCAGTACTTC	CSAMGQVQETQYF